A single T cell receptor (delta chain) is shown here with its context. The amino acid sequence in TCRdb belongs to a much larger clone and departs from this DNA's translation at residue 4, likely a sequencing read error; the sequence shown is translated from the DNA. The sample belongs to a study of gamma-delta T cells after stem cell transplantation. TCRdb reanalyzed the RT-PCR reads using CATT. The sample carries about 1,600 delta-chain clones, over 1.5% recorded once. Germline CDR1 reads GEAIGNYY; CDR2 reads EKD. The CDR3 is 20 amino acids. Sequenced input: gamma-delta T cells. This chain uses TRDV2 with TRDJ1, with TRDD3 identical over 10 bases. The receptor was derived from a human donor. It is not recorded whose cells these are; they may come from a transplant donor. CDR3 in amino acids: CACGTVVRGGYVGHTDKLIF. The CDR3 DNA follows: TGTGCCTGTGGCACCGTGGTCCGCGGGGGATACGTGGGGCACACCGATAAACTCATCTTT.